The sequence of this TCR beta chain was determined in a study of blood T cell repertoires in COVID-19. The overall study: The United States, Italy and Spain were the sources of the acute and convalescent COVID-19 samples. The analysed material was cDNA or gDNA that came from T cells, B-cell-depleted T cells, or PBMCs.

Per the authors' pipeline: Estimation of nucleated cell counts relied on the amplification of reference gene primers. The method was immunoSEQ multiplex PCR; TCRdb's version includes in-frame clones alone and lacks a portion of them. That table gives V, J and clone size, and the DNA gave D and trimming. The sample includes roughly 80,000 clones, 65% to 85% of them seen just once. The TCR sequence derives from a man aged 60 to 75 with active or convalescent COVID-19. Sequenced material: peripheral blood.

The CDR3 region is CASRTTGAYEQYF. The CDR3 DNA reads as TGTGCCAGCAGAACGACAGGGGCCTACGAGCAGTACTTC. The chain uses TRBV6-6 and TRBJ2-7; 8 bases agree with TRBD1. CDR3 size: 13 residues. The ends lost 6 bases at V and 2 bases at J; junction bases unmatched: 3. Germline CDR1 reads MNHNY; CDR2 reads SVGAGI (reference sequence).